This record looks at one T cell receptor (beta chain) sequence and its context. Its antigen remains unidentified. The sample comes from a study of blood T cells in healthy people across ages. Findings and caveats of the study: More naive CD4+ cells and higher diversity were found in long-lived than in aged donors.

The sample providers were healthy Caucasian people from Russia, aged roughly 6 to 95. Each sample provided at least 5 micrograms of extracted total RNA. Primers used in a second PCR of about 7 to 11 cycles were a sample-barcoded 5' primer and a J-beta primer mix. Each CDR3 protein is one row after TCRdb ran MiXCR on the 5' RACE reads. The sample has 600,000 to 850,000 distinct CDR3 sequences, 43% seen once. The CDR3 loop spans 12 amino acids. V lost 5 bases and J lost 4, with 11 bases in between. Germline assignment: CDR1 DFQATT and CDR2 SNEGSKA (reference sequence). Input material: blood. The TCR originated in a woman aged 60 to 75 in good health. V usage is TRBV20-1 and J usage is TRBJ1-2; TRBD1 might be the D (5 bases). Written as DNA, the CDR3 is TGCAGTGCTGTTGGGGGGACCTATGGCTACACCTTC. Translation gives CSAVGGTYGYTF.